One and the same sample provided the 23 T cell receptor beta chains below, sequenced in a study of cytomegalovirus exposure and HLA in healthy donors. The study ran its PCR with 60 Vbeta and 13 Jbeta primers. Using immunoSEQ multiplex PCR, the repertoire was profiled, and TCRdb retains in-frame clones only, with some absent. The table shows under 200,000 clones, with roughly 80% occurring only once. The sequencing sample was made of PBMCs. These receptors all stem from a man aged 35 to 55 in good health and CMV-seronegative.

V is TRBV19 and J is TRBJ2-2, with D possibly being TRBD2 (6 bases). Looked up from germline, CDR1 is LNHDA and CDR2 is SQIVND (reference sequence). This CDR3 contains 18 residues. The ends were cut back, 10 bases at V and 2 bases at J, with 26 bases in the middle. CDR3 amino acids: CATSPGWAGRINTGELFF. Here the CDR3 DNA reads TGTGCCACCTCGCCGGGTTGGGCGGGACGGATTAACACCGGGGAGCTGTTTTTT.

A single count supports this clone. The chain couples TRBV19 to TRBJ1-5; D remains unclear. From germline, CDR1 is LNHDA and CDR2 SQIVND (reference sequence). V lost 3 bases and J 6 bases, leaving 9 bases between the germline ends. This CDR3 has 13 residues. This chain's CDR3 is CASSMRESQPQHF. DNA for the CDR3: TGTGCCAGTAGTATGAGGGAAAGTCAGCCCCAGCATTTT.

This clone was found a few times. The chain joins TRBV29-1 to TRBJ2-2; D uncertain. The germline V and J ends were trimmed by 7 bases and 1 base, with 13 bases remaining between them. The CDR3 length is 14 residues. CDR1 SQVTM and CDR2 ANQGSEA come from the germline V gene. CDR3 loop: CSGMTNRNTGELFF. Written as DNA, the CDR3 is TGCAGCGGGATGACAAACCGGAACACCGGGGAGCTGTTTTTT.

This chain uses TRBV28 with TRBJ2-1; possibly TRBD1 for D (6 bases). This CDR3 is built from 15 residues. CDR1 is MDHEN and CDR2 is SYDVKM in the germline V gene. Trimming removed 5 bases from V and 8 bases from J, with 19 bases in between. The CDR3 here is CASSIHVRGMDEQFF. The CDR3 DNA follows: TGTGCCAGCAGTATCCACGTCAGGGGAATGGATGAGCAGTTCTTC.

The gene calls are TRBV19 and TRBJ1-2, with D possibly matching TRBD1 (5 bases). CDR1 and CDR2 (germline): LNHDA, SQIVND (reference sequence). The CDR3 runs to 14 residues. The V gene lost 6 bases and the J gene lost 2 bases, with 13 bases spanning the gap. The DNA for the CDR3 is TGTGCCAGTAGCCGCCAGGGAGGAAACTATGGCTACACCTTC. Translation gives CASSRQGGNYGYTF.

V and J are TRBV19 and TRBJ2-7, with D perhaps TRBD1 (5 bases). The CDR3 extends over 15 amino acids. From germline, CDR1 is LNHDA and CDR2 SQIVND (reference sequence). V was pared by 1 base and J by 0 bases, with 10 bases between. CDR3 sequence: CASSIGGRDSYEQYF. The CDR3 region has the DNA TGTGCCAGTAGTATAGGGGGCAGGGACTCCTACGAGCAGTACTTC.

The chain employs TRBV2 and TRBJ2-7; tentative D call: TRBD2 (5 bases). Trimming took off 2 bases at V and 2 bases at J, with 13 bases between the two ends. The CDR3 is 15 amino acids. The germline CDR1 and CDR2 sequences are SNHLY and FYNNEI. As DNA, the CDR3 is TGTGCCAGCAGTGAAAATGGGGAGAAGCCCTACGAGCAGTACTTC. Its protein is CASSENGEKPYEQYF.

This chain uses TRBV9 with TRBJ2-1; D not certain. The CDR3 sequence is 17 residues long. V lost 1 base to trimming and J lost 0 bases, with 14 bases between them. Germline V gene sequence: CDR1 SGDLS, CDR2 YYNGEE. In nucleotides, the CDR3 is TGTGCCAGCAGCGTACGTAATCCAGAAAGCTCCTACAATGAGCAGTTCTTC. The encoded protein is CASSVRNPESSYNEQFF.

The genes are TRBV2 and TRBJ2-7; a weak D match, TRBD2 (5 bases). V was shortened by 1 base and J by 3 bases, with 13 bases between the two germline ends. This CDR3 contains 15 residues. The germline V gene has CDR1 SNHLY and CDR2 FYNNEI. The DNA of the CDR3 is TGTGCCAGCAGTGAAGGGGCGGGTGGGCTCTACGAGCAGTACTTC. This gives the protein CASSEGAGGLYEQYF.

Remarks on this clone: Additional DNA sequences in this sample encode the identical CDR3. This sequence joins TRBV18 and TRBJ2-2, with a possible D match to TRBD1 (6 bases). Germline V gives CDR1 KGHSH, CDR2 LQKENI. This CDR3 contains 14 residues. The germline V and J ends were trimmed by 3 bases and 2 bases, with 7 bases remaining between them. CDR3 in amino acids: CASSPGANTGELFF. The CDR3 DNA reads as TGTGCCAGCTCACCGGGGGCAAACACCGGGGAGCTGTTTTTT.

This clone was observed a single time. The chain's CDR3 is CASSALGGGVTDTQYF. The CDR3 DNA sequence: TGTGCCAGCAGCGCCTTAGGGGGGGGCGTCACAGATACGCAGTATTTT. V is TRBV7-3 and J is TRBJ2-3; possible D gene TRBD2, 7 bases. This CDR3 is built from 16 residues. CDR1 and CDR2 (germline): SGHTA, FQGTGA. The V gene lost 5 bases and the J gene lost 2 bases, with 17 bases spanning the gap. Variable domain in full (rest from reference TRBV7-3 and TRBJ2-3): GAGVSQTPSNKVTEKGKYVELRCDPISGHTALYWYRQSLGQGPEFLIYFQGTGAADDSGLPNDRFFAVRPEGSVSTLKIQRTERGDSAVYLCASSALGGGVTDTQYFGPGTRLTVL.

The chain carries TRBV5-1 and TRBJ2-7, with D unclear. CDR3 size: 12 residues. Trimming shortened V by 0 bases and J by 6 bases, and 7 bases separated the two germline ends. Germline lookup yields CDR1 SGHRS and CDR2 YFSETQ. This chain's CDR3 is CASSLAQSEQYF. CDR3 DNA sequence: TGCGCCAGCAGCTTGGCCCAATCCGAGCAGTACTTC.

V is TRBV5-1 and J is TRBJ2-1; D is ambiguous. Germline V gene data show CDR1 as SGHRS and CDR2 as YFSETQ. The CDR3 is made up of 14 amino acids. V lost 0 bases to trimming and J lost 7 bases, with 11 bases between them. The CDR3 DNA follows: TGCGCCAGCAGCTTGGCGATGGCGCGGAATGAGCAGTTCTTC. It translates to CASSLAMARNEQFF. The full variable domain, in which reference TRBV5-1 and TRBJ2-1 provide the parts outside the CDR3, is KAGVTQTPRYLIKTRGQQVTLSCSPISGHRSVSWYQQTPGQGLQFLFEYFSETQRNKGNFPGRFSGRQFSNSRSEMNVSTLELGDSALYLCASSLAMARNEQFFGPGTRLTVL.

This rearrangement joins TRBV29-1 to TRBJ1-5; the D gene is possibly TRBD1 (6 bases). V lost 6 bases and J 2 bases, leaving 14 bases between the germline ends. Per germline, CDR1 SQVTM and CDR2 ANQGSEA. This CDR3 has 14 amino acids. CDR3 in DNA: TGCAGCGTGGCCGATAGACAGGGCAATCAGCCCCAGCATTTT. It codes for CSVADRQGNQPQHF.

The chain employs TRBV5-1 and TRBJ2-2; a possible D gene is TRBD2 (6 bases). This CDR3 comprises 19 residues. CDR1 is SGHRS, CDR2 YFSETQ, per germline. Between the trimmed V and J ends, which lost 1 base and 0 bases, there was a span of 19 bases. CDR3 sequence (DNA): TGCGCCAGCAGCTTGTGGGCTTCCGGGACTGGACCGAACACCGGGGAGCTGTTTTTT. Translated, it gives CASSLWASGTGPNTGELFF. The full variable domain, rest sourced from reference TRBV5-1 and TRBJ2-2, is KAGVTQTPRYLIKTRGQQVTLSCSPISGHRSVSWYQQTPGQGLQFLFEYFSETQRNKGNFPGRFSGRQFSNSRSEMNVSTLELGDSALYLCASSLWASGTGPNTGELFFGEGSRLTVL.

The chain links TRBV7-3 to TRBJ1-6; 7 bases match TRBD1. CDR1 SGHTA and CDR2 FQGTGA come from the germline V gene. This CDR3 region has 18 residues. J gave up 0 bases and V 7 bases, and 12 bases lay outside the gene matches. The CDR3 nucleotides read TGTGCCAGCATCTGTCGGGACAGCTTGAGCTCCTATAATTCACCCCTCCACTTT. Translation: CASICRDSLSSYNSPLHF. Filled out from reference TRBV7-3 and TRBJ1-6, the complete variable domain reads GAGVSQTPSNKVTEKGKYVELRCDPISGHTALYWYRQSLGQGPEFLIYFQGTGAADDSGLPNDRFFAVRPEGSVSTLKIQRTERGDSAVYLCASICRDSLSSYNSPLHFGNGTRLTVT.

The chain uses TRBV7-3 and TRBJ2-5; D call uncertain. This CDR3 is 13 amino acids long. CDR1 SGHTA and CDR2 FQGTGA come from the germline V gene. V gave up 3 bases and J gave up 1 base, with 6 bases separating them. The CDR3 DNA is TGTGCCAGCAGCTTGGCGGCCCAAGAGACCCAGTACTTC. This sequence encodes CASSLAAQETQYF. The variable domain in full, with the rest retrieved from reference TRBV7-3 and TRBJ2-5, is GAGVSQTPSNKVTEKGKYVELRCDPISGHTALYWYRQSLGQGPEFLIYFQGTGAADDSGLPNDRFFAVRPEGSVSTLKIQRTERGDSAVYLCASSLAAQETQYFGPGTRLLVL.

This rearrangement joins TRBV6-5 to TRBJ1-6; D call uncertain. The CDR3 is made up of 15 amino acids. In germline, CDR1 is MNHEY, CDR2 SVGAGI. V was shortened by 6 bases and J by 13 bases, with 22 bases between the two germline ends. The CDR3 protein is CASSHRNLELNPLHF. CDR3 DNA: TGTGCCAGCAGCCACCGAAACCTGGAGTTGAATCCCCTCCACTTT.

V gene TRBV6-4 combines with J gene TRBJ1-2; weak D call: TRBD1 (5 bases). V dropped 5 bases and J dropped 4 bases, with 17 bases sitting between them. The germline V gene encodes CDR1 MRHNA and CDR2 SNTAGT. The CDR3 sequence is 15 residues long. Written as DNA, the CDR3 is TGTGCCAGCAGTCGCACAGGACTATCTAGCTATGGCTACACCTTC. Translating it yields CASSRTGLSSYGYTF.

This clone was seen a single time. This rearrangement joins TRBV2 to TRBJ2-7; 7 bases align to TRBD1. The trim removed 0 bases at V and 3 bases at J, leaving 2 bases unmatched. In germline, CDR1 is SNHLY, CDR2 FYNNEI. The CDR3 has 14 amino acids. The CDR3 sequence: CASSEAAGGYEQYF. CDR3 DNA: TGTGCCAGCAGTGAAGCAGCAGGGGGCTACGAGCAGTACTTC.

This chain joins TRBV29-1 and TRBJ2-1; weak D call: TRBD2 (5 bases). The germline gives CDR1 SQVTM, CDR2 ANQGSEA. The V end was cut by 7 bases, the J end by 3 bases, with 13 bases between. The CDR3 totals 13 residues. The CDR3 reads CSDLSGYYNEQFF. The CDR3, as DNA: TGCAGCGACCTATCGGGGTACTACAATGAGCAGTTCTTC.

This clone was seen just once. The J gene is TRBJ2-3, the V gene TRBV19, with TRBD2 identical over 12 bases. Germline V gives CDR1 LNHDA, CDR2 SQIVND (reference sequence). The ends lost 6 bases at V and 5 bases at J; junction bases unmatched: 9. The CDR3 runs 16 residues. The CDR3 DNA sequence: TGTGCCAGTAGGAACTATTGGACTAGCGGGGAAGATACGCAGTATTTT. It yields the protein CASRNYWTSGEDTQYF.

In this sample, this clone turned up once. The sample has other DNA sequences that encode this CDR3 too. This chain uses TRBV7-9 with TRBJ1-1; maybe TRBD1 (6 bases). CDR3 length equals 17 residues. The V and J ends lost 1 base and 1 base respectively, with 16 bases between them. Germline V gives CDR1 SEHNR, CDR2 FQNEAQ (reference sequence). In nucleotides, the CDR3 is TGTGCCAGCAGCTTAGATGGGCCAGGGGAACGGAACACTGAAGCTTTCTTT. As protein: CASSLDGPGERNTEAFF.